The present T cell receptor (beta chain) was sequenced within a study of cytomegalovirus exposure and HLA in healthy donors (dated by TCRdb to the late 2010s). For the study in its entirety: An earlier analysis of approximately 640 of the donors reported 276 Gb of sequence data and about 100 million unique TCR beta sequences from about 179 million T cells. Rather than drawing on any new phenotypic data, the later analysis identified candidate immune exposures from TCR beta sequences and the way those sequences occurred across donors. Roughly 300 gigabases of sequencing data and 80 million or so unique TCR sequences were included in an early release covering over 600 HLA-typed donors. Along with the approximately 700-subject first cohort, a separate validation cohort of over a hundred different subjects was used. Class I and class II HLA loci were covered by the typing at four-digit resolution. In a later genetic analysis, genome-wide SNP genotypes for about 55% of the roughly 670 donors were used, and that subset was treated as a discovery cohort. Four to six DR-DQ haplotypes were handled as single units for association and clustering because linkage in the cohort was strong. A later analysis re-examined previously published TCR beta repertoires from roughly 720 donors and added high-resolution HLA genotyping to investigate patterns of TCR occurrence. Donor age, sex, ethnicity and CMV serostatus were compiled together with the repertoire data. An earlier analysis of 587 of the donors used high-throughput TCR beta sequencing to judge whether each TCR beta V gene segment behaved as functional or pseudogenic. High-throughput TCR immunosequencing, statistical association of individual TCRs with disease status, and machine learning were combined to predict cytomegalovirus infection status. The study profiled the T cell repertoires of hundreds of subjects by immunosequencing and related them to cytomegalovirus serostatus. Every discovery cohort repertoire had been produced on one sequencing platform. The number of donors typed differed by locus, with roughly 620-630 for A, B, C, DRB1 and DQB1, around 560 for DQA1, over 600 for DPA1, and 472 for DPB1. Among several hundred genotyped donors of the cohort, an average of roughly 230,000 unique TCR beta nucleotide sequences was sequenced per donor, of which 15% to 20% were non-productive. The study aimed to test whether cataloging public T cell receptors could reveal signatures of past pathogen exposure. The genetic ancestry cluster associated with self-reported Caucasian donors included around 76% of the 300 to 450 genotyped donors.

Note on this clone: The antigen this receptor binds is unknown. No much larger clonotype is one base removed from it; base qualities were not supplied.

Study-wide findings and limitations: Sequencing depth was assumed to be roughly uniform across donors in the presence/absence analyses, though that assumption may not hold. A further reported finding was that TCR beta sequences accurately predicted the HLA-A and HLA-B alleles for most subjects in the first cohort. Only TCR beta chains were sequenced in this cohort, and the absence of alpha or paired-chain data limited detectable features. According to the authors, the approach could potentially be generalized to other disease states and immunological phenotypes. Several of the top co-occurrence clusters appeared to be linked to parvovirus B19, influenza, CMV and Epstein-Barr virus, according to a later analysis. Linkage disequilibrium might explain the correlated functional status among segregating V segments, but an unknown experimental factor could not be excluded. The only immune exposure information available for the cohort was CMV serostatus. A later analysis found that most CMV-associated TCR beta chains appeared HLA-restricted, with HLA associations seemingly driven largely by CMV exposure. A later genetic analysis reported fewer N-insertions in productive TCRs among donors in an Asian-associated ancestry cluster than the roughly 640-donor mean. Because HLA typing was missing for some donors at each locus, association tests included only the typed subset. When HLA alleles, especially DR and DQ, strongly co-occurred, TCR associations were difficult to assign to individual alleles. A few of the identified cytomegalovirus-associated TCR beta chains were confirmed in vitro to be specific for cytomegalovirus antigens. A later genetic analysis associated a missense DCLRE1C variant with V-gene and J-gene trimming of TCR beta chains, and an independent cohort replicated the association. The classifier was reported to diagnose cytomegalovirus status with high specificity and sensitivity in both the original and validation cohorts. The earlier analysis of 587 of the donors excluded 15 to 20 rarely observed V segments, including chromosome 9 orphons, because counts were too low. A later analysis found that HLA-associated TCR beta chains were more clonally expanded and had lower generation probabilities than equally common non-associated chains. A group of highly shared sequence variants was considered likely to be a technical artifact of the sequencing pipeline. Because the 87-base-pair reads could not distinguish some IMGT-functional V segments, including TRBV6-2 and TRBV6-3, those segments were excluded. In an earlier analysis of roughly 560 of the donors, most TCR beta V segments were observed in productive rearrangements about 87% or about 30% of the time, broadly matching IMGT annotations. Specific HLA alleles were associated with 15,000 to 20,000 TCR beta sequences at a false discovery rate of 0.05 in a later analysis. Most TCR sequences were observed very rarely across donors, whereas some public TCRs were present in many individuals. In a later analysis, the rate of TCR association differed among HLA loci, with DRB1 alleles having the most associated TCRs and HLA-C alleles having the fewest. In the study, some 160 TCR beta chains were listed as associated with cytomegalovirus.

The library came from the immunoSEQ multiplex PCR assay. For the multiplex PCR, a mixture combining 60 forward primers for TCR Vbeta segments and 13 reverse primers for TCR Jbeta segments was used. A multiplex PCR assay on genomic DNA amplified the CDR3 region of rearranged TCR beta genes. On the Illumina HiSeq System, the amplified TCR beta libraries were sequenced as 87-base-pair reads. Per the authors' processing: Across the 700 or so repertoires, a later analysis counted 75 million to 90 million unique TCR beta chains, 9.5 million to 13 million of which were shared by at least two donors. Raw reads were error-corrected and collapsed into unique sequences with a nearest-neighbor algorithm that merged closely related sequences to remove PCR and sequencing errors. Alignment of CDR3 sequences to IMGT reference sequences was used to assign V, D and J gene segments. For a sequence to be retained, a match of at least six nucleotides to both a V gene segment and a J gene segment was required. Rearrangements were classified as productive when the CDR3 lacked stop codons and remained in frame with V and J, and all other rearrangements were classified as non-productive. CDR3 was defined by IMGT convention, running from the second conserved V-encoded cysteine to the conserved J-encoded phenylalanine. Sequences without an unambiguous match to a single V gene segment were excluded from the earlier analysis of a few hundred of the donors. In an earlier analysis of around 600 of the donors, V segments were called functional above 56.7% productive rearrangements and were called segregating when the between-donor standard deviation exceeded 5%. A statistical classification framework was built to diagnose cytomegalovirus status from the catalog of TCR beta chain sequences. A later analysis assigned V and J genes by comparing TCR nucleotide sequences with IMGT/GENE-DB human TR gene sequences. Using the TCRdist pipeline, a later analysis assigned CDR3 sequences along with most-parsimonious VDJ recombination scenarios. In a later analysis, every TCR beta chain was defined by the combination of its CDR3 amino acid sequence and its V-gene family, and reads without a unique V-gene family were dropped. In a later analysis, 450 to 600 highly shared, low-generation-probability nucleotide sequences were removed to address suspected cross-contamination and a sequencing artifact. For each public chain, a later analysis derived a clonal expansion index from normalized ranks of inferred template counts within each repertoire. A later analysis computed generation probabilities with a VDJ recombination model fitted to out-of-frame rearrangements, and checked the results against IGoR. Hypergeometric tests were used in a later analysis to score TCR-TCR, TCR-HLA and TCR-CMV co-occurrence, with a repertoire-size bias correction applied to the TCR pairs. In a later analysis, false discovery rates were estimated by permuting HLA or CMV assignments 20 times. In a later analysis, co-occurring TCRs were grouped using DBSCAN, with TCRdist sequence similarity added in when clustering inside HLA-allele-positive subsets. Co-occurrence clustering excluded repertoires with fewer than 30,000 or more than 120,000 public chains, plus five with anomalous nucleotide sharing. As stored in TCRdb, this immuneACCESS dataset retains in-frame rearrangements with V and J assigned. A fraction of the clones does not appear; measured against another copy, unresolved V genes explain less than half of the discrepancy, and the remainder lacks a known reason. That table is the source of V, J and clone size, and D and trimming were worked out from the DNA. Across this sample there are 80,000 to 95,000 clones, with approximately 89% seen only once. The ten largest clones represent around a tenth of the sample.

The germline V end is reduced by 6 bases and the J end by 4 bases; junction bases left unmatched: 8. The germline V gene gives CDR1 as MNHEY and CDR2 as SVGAGI. The CDR3 spans 14 residues, from the cysteine through the phenylalanine. Only the CDR3 DNA stays, 42 bases, in frame from base 1. In total, over 600 healthy bone marrow donors made up the cohort. All cohort members were sampled while nominally healthy, although unrecorded immune exposures were likely present. The donor was CMV seropositive and belonged to the group of over 250 seropositive cohort members. A peripheral blood sample was collected from each donor, and TCR beta sequencing was performed on peripheral blood mononuclear cells. Genomic DNA extraction from the blood cell samples was performed with the Qiagen DNeasy Blood Extraction Kit.

The chain links TRBV6-5 with TRBJ1-2, with TRBD1 identical over 7 junction bases. Sequenced material: PBMCs. This TCR came from a man aged 25-40 years in good health and CMV-seropositive. CDR3 sequence: CASRMPGQFYGYTF. The DNA sequence follows: TGTGCCAGCAGGATGCCGGGACAGTTCTATGGCTACACCTTC.